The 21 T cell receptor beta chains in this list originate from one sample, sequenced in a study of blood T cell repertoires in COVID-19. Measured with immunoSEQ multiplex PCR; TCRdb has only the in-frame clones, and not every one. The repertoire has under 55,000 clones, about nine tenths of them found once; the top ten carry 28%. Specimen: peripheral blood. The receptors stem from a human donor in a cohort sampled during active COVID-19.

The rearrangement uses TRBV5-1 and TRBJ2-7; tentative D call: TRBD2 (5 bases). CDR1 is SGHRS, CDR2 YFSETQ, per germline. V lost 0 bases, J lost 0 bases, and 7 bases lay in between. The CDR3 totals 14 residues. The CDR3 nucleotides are TGCGCCAGCAGCTTGGCAGGAGGCTCCTACGAGCAGTACTTC. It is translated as CASSLAGGSYEQYF.

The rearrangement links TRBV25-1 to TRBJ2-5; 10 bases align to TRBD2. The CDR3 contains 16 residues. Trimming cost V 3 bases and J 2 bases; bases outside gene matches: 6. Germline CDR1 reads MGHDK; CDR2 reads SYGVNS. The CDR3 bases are TGTGCCAGCAGTGACCTTAGCGGGGGGCAACAAGAGACCCAGTACTTC. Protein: CASSDLSGGQQETQYF. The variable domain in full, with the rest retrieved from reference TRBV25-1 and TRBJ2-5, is EADIYQTPRYLVIGTGKKITLECSQTMGHDKMYWYQQDPGMELHLIHYSYGVNSTEKGDLSSESTVSRIRTEHFPLTLESARPSHTSQYLCASSDLSGGQQETQYFGPGTRLLVL.

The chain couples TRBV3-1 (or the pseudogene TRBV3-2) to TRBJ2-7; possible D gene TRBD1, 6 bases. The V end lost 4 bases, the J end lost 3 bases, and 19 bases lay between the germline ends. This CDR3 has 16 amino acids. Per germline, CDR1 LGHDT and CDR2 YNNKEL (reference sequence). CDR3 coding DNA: TGTGCCAGCAGCCTCCCGGGGACAACCTTTGACTACGAGCAGTACTTC. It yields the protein CASSLPGTTFDYEQYF.

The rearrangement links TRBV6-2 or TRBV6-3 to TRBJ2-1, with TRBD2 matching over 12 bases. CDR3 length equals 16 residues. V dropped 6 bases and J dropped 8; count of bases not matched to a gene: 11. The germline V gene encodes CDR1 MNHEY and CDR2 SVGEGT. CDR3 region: CASSHGLAGPRDEQFF. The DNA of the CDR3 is TGTGCCAGCAGCCACGGACTAGCGGGGCCCAGGGATGAGCAGTTCTTC.

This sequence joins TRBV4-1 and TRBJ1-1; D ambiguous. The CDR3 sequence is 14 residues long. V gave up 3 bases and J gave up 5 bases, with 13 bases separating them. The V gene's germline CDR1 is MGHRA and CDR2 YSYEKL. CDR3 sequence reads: CASSHPGWRTEAFF. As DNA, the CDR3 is TGCGCCAGCAGCCATCCCGGTTGGAGGACTGAAGCTTTCTTT.

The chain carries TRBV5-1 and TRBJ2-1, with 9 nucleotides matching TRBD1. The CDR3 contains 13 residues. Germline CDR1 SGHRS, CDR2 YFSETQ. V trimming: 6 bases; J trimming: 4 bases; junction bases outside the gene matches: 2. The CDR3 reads CASKGQGYNEQFF. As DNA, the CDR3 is TGCGCCAGCAAAGGACAGGGGTACAATGAGCAGTTCTTC.

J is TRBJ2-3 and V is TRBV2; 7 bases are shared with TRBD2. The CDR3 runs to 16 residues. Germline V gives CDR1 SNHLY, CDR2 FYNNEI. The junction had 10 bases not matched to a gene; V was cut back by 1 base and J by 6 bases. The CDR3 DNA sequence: TGTGCCAGCAGTGAAGGGAGGACTAGAGATTTGGATACGCAGTATTTT. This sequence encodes CASSEGRTRDLDTQYF.

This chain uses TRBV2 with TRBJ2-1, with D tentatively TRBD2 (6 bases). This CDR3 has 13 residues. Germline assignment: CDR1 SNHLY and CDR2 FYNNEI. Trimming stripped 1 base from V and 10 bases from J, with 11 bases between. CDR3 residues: CASSEGREREQFF. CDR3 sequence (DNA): TGTGCCAGCAGTGAAGGACGGGAGAGGGAGCAGTTCTTC.

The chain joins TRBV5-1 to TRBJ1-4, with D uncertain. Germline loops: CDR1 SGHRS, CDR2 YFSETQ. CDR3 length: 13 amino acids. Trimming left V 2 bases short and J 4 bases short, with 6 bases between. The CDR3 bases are TGCGCCAGCAGCTTCAGTTATAATGAAAAACTGTTTTTT. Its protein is CASSFSYNEKLFF.

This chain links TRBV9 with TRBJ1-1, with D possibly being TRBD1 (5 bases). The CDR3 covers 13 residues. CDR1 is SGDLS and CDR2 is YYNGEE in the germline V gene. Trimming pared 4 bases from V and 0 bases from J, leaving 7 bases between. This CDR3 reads CASSIQVNTEAFF. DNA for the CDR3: TGTGCCAGCAGCATACAGGTGAACACTGAAGCTTTCTTT. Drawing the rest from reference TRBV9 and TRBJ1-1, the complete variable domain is DSGVTQTPKHLITATGQRVTLRCSPRSGDLSVYWYQQSLDQGLQFLIQYYNGEERAKGNILERFSAQQFPDLHSELNLSSLELGDSALYFCASSIQVNTEAFFGQGTRLTVV.

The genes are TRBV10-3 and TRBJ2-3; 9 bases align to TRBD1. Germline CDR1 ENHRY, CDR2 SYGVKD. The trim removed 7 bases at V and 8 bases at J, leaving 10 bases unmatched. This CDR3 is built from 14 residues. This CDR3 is CAIKGTGLAVTQYF. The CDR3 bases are TGTGCCATCAAAGGGACAGGGCTAGCGGTTACGCAGTATTTT.

This CDR3 is CASLNRQSGGYTF. DNA of the CDR3: TGTGCCAGTCTTAACCGACAGTCCGGGGGCTACACCTTC. This sequence joins TRBV19 and TRBJ1-2; D is perhaps TRBD1 (5 bases). The ends were cut back, 8 bases at V and 8 bases at J, with 18 bases in the middle. Per the germline V gene, CDR1 is LNHDA and CDR2 is SQIVND (reference sequence). This CDR3 has 13 residues.

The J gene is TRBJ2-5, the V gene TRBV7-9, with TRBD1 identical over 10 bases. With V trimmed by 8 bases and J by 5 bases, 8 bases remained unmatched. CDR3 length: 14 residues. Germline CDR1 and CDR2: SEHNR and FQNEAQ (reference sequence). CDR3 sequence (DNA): TGTGCCAGCCTCGGGGACAGGGGATTGGAGACCCAGTACTTC. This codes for CASLGDRGLETQYF. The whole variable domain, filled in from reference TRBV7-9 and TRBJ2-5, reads DTGVSQNPRHKITKRGQNVTFRCDPISEHNRLYWYRQTLGQGPEFLTYFQNEAQLEKSRLLSDRFSAERPKGSFSTLEIQRTEQGDSAMYLCASLGDRGLETQYFGPGTRLLVL.

CDR3: CASTPRDRSYGYTF. The CDR3 region has the DNA TGTGCCAGCACCCCCCGGGACAGGAGCTATGGCTACACCTTC. The chain combines TRBV5-4 with TRBJ1-2; 8 nucleotides line up with TRBD1. The V and J ends lost 6 bases and 4 bases, in that order; junction bases with no gene match: 8. The CDR3 has 14 residues. Germline V gene data show CDR1 as SGHNT and CDR2 as YYREEE (reference sequence). Full variable domain (rest looked up from reference TRBV5-4 and TRBJ1-2): ETGVTQSPTHLIKTRGQQVTLRCSSQSGHNTVSWYQQALGQGPQFIFQYYREEENGRGNFPPRFSGLQFPNYSSELNVNALELDDSALYLCASTPRDRSYGYTFGSGTRLTVV.

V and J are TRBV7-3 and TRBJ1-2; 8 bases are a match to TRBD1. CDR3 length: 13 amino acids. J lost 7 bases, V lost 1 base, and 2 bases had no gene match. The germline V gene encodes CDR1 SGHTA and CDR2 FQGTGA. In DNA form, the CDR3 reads TGTGCCAGCAGCTTAAGAACAGGGGGTGGCTACACCTTC. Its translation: CASSLRTGGGYTF.

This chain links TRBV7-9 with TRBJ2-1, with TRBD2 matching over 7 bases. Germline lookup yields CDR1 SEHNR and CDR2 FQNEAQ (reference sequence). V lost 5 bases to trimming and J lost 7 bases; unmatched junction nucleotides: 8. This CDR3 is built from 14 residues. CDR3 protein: CASSPLGGGNEQFF. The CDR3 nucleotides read TGTGCCAGCAGCCCCTTGGGGGGAGGGAATGAGCAGTTCTTC. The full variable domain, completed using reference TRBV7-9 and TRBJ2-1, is DTGVSQNPRHKITKRGQNVTFRCDPISEHNRLYWYRQTLGQGPEFLTYFQNEAQLEKSRLLSDRFSAERPKGSFSTLEIQRTEQGDSAMYLCASSPLGGGNEQFFGPGTRLTVL.

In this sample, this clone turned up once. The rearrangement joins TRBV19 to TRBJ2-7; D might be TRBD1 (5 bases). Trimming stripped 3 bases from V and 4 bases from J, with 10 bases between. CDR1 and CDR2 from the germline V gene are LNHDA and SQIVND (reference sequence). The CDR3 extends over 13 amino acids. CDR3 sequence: CASSIQGMYEQYF. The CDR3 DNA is TGTGCCAGTAGTATCCAGGGAATGTACGAGCAGTACTTC.

The CDR3 DNA reads as TGTGCCAGCAGCTTGGGGCAGGGCAATCAGCCCCAGCATTTT. Translating it yields CASSLGQGNQPQHF. The V gene is TRBV7-8, the J gene TRBJ1-5; D might be TRBD1 (5 bases). Per germline, CDR1 SGHVS and CDR2 FQNEAQ. Trimming shortened V by 3 bases and J by 2 bases, and 8 bases separated the two germline ends. This CDR3 spans 14 amino acids.

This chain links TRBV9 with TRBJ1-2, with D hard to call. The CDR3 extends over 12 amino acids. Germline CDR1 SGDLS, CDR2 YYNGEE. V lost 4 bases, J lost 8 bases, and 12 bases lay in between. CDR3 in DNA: TGTGCCAGCAGCCCCGGGATGTCGGGCTACACCTTC. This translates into CASSPGMSGYTF.

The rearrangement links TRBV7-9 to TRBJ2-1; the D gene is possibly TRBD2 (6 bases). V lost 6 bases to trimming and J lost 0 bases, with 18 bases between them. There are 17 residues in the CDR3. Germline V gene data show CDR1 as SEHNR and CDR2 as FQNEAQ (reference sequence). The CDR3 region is CASSQAGSPSSYNEQFF. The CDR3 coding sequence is TGTGCCAGCAGTCAAGCGGGTAGCCCGAGCTCCTACAATGAGCAGTTCTTC.

The CDR3, as DNA: TGTGCCAGTCGGGGGGGAACACAGGGGGCCAAGACAGATACGCAGTATTTT. Its protein is CASRGGTQGAKTDTQYF. The chain uses TRBV19 and TRBJ2-3; maybe TRBD1 (9 bases). The V gene lost 8 bases and the J gene lost 3 bases, with 24 bases spanning the gap. CDR3 length equals 17 residues. CDR1 is LNHDA and CDR2 is SQIVND in the germline V gene (reference sequence).